This TCR beta chain was sequenced during a study of blood T cell repertoires in COVID-19. Study-wide background: Researchers got acute and convalescent COVID-19 samples from the United States, Italy and Spain. From T cells, B-cell-depleted T cells, or PBMCs came the material, which was cDNA or gDNA.

TCRdb's table, derived via immunoSEQ multiplex PCR, lists solely in-frame clones and lacks some. This table holds about 430,000 clones, roughly 90% found once. Germline-derived CDR1 and CDR2 are SNHLY and FYNNEI. The V gene end was trimmed by 6 bases and the J gene end by 1 base; junction bases not matched to a gene: 5. The CDR3 totals 14 residues. The V and J genes are TRBV2 and TRBJ1-2; 7 bases line up with TRBD1. This clonotype was obtained from a woman aged 25 to 39 with acute COVID-19. Sequences were obtained from PBMCs or T cells enriched from blood (not recorded which). CDR3: CASSRDRVNYGYTF. CDR3 in DNA: TGTGCCAGCAGCCGGGACAGAGTTAACTATGGCTACACCTTC.